Below, 9 T cell receptor beta chains from the same sample are listed, as sequenced in a study of T cells of healthy individuals. TCRdb re-called the 5' RACE reads through MiXCR, storing one row per CDR3 protein. The sample includes some 69,000 distinct CDR3 sequences, roughly 16% of them seen just once. These receptors all come from a human donor in good health.

The rearrangement joins TRBV2 to TRBJ2-1; 15 nucleotides agree with TRBD2. Germline CDR1 is SNHLY and CDR2 is FYNNEI. This CDR3 has 15 residues. Germline trimming cut 11 bases from V and 2 bases from J; bases unmatched to any gene: 4. The CDR3 loop reads CADRTSGGAYNEQFF. CDR3 coding DNA: TGTGCCGACCGGACTAGCGGGGGGGCCTACAATGAGCAGTTCTTC.

This clonotype has a count of ten or more. This rearrangement joins TRBV20-1 to TRBJ2-3; D ambiguous. This CDR3 has 10 amino acids. The V and J ends lost 0 bases and 5 bases respectively, with 0 bases between them. Germline V CDR1 and CDR2: DFQATT, SNEGSKA (reference sequence). The CDR3 nucleotides are TGCAGTGCTAGAGAAGATACGCAGTATTTT. Amino acids: CSAREDTQYF.

V is TRBV12-3 or TRBV12-4 and J is TRBJ2-5; possibly TRBD2 for D (5 bases). The CDR3 length is 13 residues. The V end was cut by 6 bases, the J end by 1 base, with 9 bases between. CDR3 nucleotides: TGTGCCAGCAGCCCGGGGAGCCAAGAGACCCAGTACTTC. Protein sequence: CASSPGSQETQYF.

This clonotype was detected ten times or more. The CDR3 DNA reads as TGCAGCGTTGGCCTAGCGGGAGGCTACGAGCAGTACTTC. Translation gives CSVGLAGGYEQYF. The chain uses TRBV29-1 and TRBJ2-7; TRBD2 matches at 11 bases. Trimming at V came to 4 bases and at J to 3 bases, leaving 2 bases not matched to a gene. From germline, CDR1 is SQVTM and CDR2 ANQGSEA. The length of the CDR3 is 13 residues.

This clonotype was found many times. One junction end disagrees with the germline gene, perhaps due to a read error. The J gene is TRBJ2-5, the V gene TRBV5-1, with 9 bases identical to TRBD2. Germline CDR1 reads SGHRS; CDR2 reads YFSETQ. There are 16 residues in the CDR3. CDR3 DNA: TGCGCCAGCAGCCCGAGTCCGCGGGGGGGCCAAGGGACCCAGTACTTC. Residues: CASSPSPRGGQGTQYF. Using reference TRBV5-1 and TRBJ2-5 for the parts outside the CDR3, the full variable domain is KAGVTQTPRYLIKTRGQQVTLSCSPISGHRSVSWYQQTPGQGLQFLFEYFSETQRNKGNFPGRFSGRQFSNSRSEMNVSTLELGDSALYLCASSPSPRGGQGTQYFGPGTRLLVL.

This clonotype was seen at least ten times. The chain combines TRBV29-1 with TRBJ1-5; a possible D gene is TRBD1 (5 bases). The CDR3 consists of 13 residues. Per the germline V gene, CDR1 is SQVTM and CDR2 is ANQGSEA. V lost 8 bases to trimming and J lost 2 bases, with 13 bases between them. CDR3 amino acids: CSSPVRGNQPQHF. As DNA, the CDR3 is TGCAGCTCACCCGTCAGGGGCAATCAGCCCCAGCATTTT. The full variable domain, rest sourced from reference TRBV29-1 and TRBJ1-5, is SAVISQKPSRDICQRGTSLTIQCQVDSQVTMMFWYRQQPGQSLTLIATANQGSEATYESGFVIDKFPISRPNLTFSTLTVSNMSPEDSSIYLCSSPVRGNQPQHFGDGTRLSIL.

This clonotype was seen more than once but under ten times. The V call is TRBV7-6, the J call TRBJ1-4; D is uncertain. The germline V gene encodes CDR1 SGHVS and CDR2 FNYEAQ. The CDR3 has 14 amino acids. Trimming removed 0 bases at V and 6 bases at J, with 8 bases between. The CDR3 DNA reads TGTGCCAGCAGCTTAGCGTGGAGGGATGAAAAACTGTTTTTT. Amino acid sequence: CASSLAWRDEKLFF.

This clonotype was found a few times. The chain joins TRBV5-1 to TRBJ2-3; 10 bases agree with TRBD2. This CDR3 has 17 amino acids. V was clipped by 1 base and J by 0 bases; unmatched bases: 5. Germline V CDR1 and CDR2: SGHRS, YFSETQ. The CDR3 DNA reads TGCGCCAGCAGCTTGTATTCTAGCGGGAGTAGCACAGATACGCAGTATTTT. It translates to CASSLYSSGSSTDTQYF.

The chain carries TRBV12-3 or TRBV12-4 and TRBJ2-5, with D unresolved. V was trimmed by 2 bases and J by 5 bases, leaving 6 bases between them. The CDR3 spans 12 residues. CDR3 in amino acids: CASSLYRETQYF. CDR3 coding DNA: TGTGCCAGCAGTTTATACCGGGAGACCCAGTACTTC.